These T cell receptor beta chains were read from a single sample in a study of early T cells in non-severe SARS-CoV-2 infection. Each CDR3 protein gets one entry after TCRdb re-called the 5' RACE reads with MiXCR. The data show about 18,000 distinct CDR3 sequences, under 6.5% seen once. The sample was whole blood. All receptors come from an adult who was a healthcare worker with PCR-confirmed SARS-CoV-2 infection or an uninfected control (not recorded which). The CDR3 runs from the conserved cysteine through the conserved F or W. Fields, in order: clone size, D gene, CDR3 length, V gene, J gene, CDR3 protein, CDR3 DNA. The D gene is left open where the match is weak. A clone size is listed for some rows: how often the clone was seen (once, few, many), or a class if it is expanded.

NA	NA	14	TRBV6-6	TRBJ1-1	CASSYSPVNTEAFF	TGTGCCAGCAGTTACTCTCCCGTGAACACTGAAGCTTTCTTT
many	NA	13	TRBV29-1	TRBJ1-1	CSVGLQQDTEAFF	TGCAGCGTTGGGTTGCAGCAGGACACTGAAGCTTTCTTT
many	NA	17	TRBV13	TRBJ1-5	CASSLVGQGMSNQPQHF	TGTGCCAGCAGCCTCGTGGGCCAGGGGATGAGCAATCAGCCCCAGCATTTT
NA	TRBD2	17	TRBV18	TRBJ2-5	CASSPSLAANTQETQYF	TGTGCCAGCTCACCATCCCTAGCGGCCAACACTCAAGAGACCCAGTACTTC
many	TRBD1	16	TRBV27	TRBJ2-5	CASSLRAGGRQETQYF	TGTGCCAGCAGTTTAAGGGCAGGGGGTCGGCAAGAGACCCAGTACTTC
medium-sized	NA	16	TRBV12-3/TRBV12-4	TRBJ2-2	CASSLTADRVVGELFF	TGTGCCAGCAGTTTAACGGCCGACAGAGTCGTCGGGGAGCTGTTTTTT
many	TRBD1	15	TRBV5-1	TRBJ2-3	CASSLGQGGTDTQYF	TGCGCCAGCAGCTTAGGACAGGGGGGCACAGATACGCAGTATTTT
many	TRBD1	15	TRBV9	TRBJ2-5	CASSEWDRNVETQYF	TGTGCCAGCAGCGAGTGGGACAGGAATGTAGAGACCCAGTACTTC
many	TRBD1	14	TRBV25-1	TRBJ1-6	CASSSGQENSPLHF	TGTGCCAGCAGTAGTGGACAGGAGAATTCACCCCTCCACTTT
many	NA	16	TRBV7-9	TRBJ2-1	CASSLTTFYSYNEQFF	TGTGCCAGCAGCCTGACCACTTTCTACTCCTACAATGAGCAGTTCTTC
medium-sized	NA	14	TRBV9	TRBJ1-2	CASSVATANYGYTF	TGTGCCAGCAGCGTAGCTACGGCTAACTATGGCTACACCTTC
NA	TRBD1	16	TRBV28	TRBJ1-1	CASSTPARTGGTEAFF	TGTGCCAGCAGTACCCCGGCCCGGACAGGGGGCACTGAAGCTTTCTTT
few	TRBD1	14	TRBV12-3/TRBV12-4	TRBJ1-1	CASSPDRASTEAFF	TGTGCCAGCAGTCCGGACAGGGCTTCCACTGAAGCTTTCTTT
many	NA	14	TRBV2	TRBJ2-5	CASRRQGGEETQYF	TGTGCCAGCAGGCGGCAGGGTGGCGAGGAGACCCAGTACTTC
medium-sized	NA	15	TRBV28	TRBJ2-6	CASSLGGSGANVLTF	TGTGCCAGCAGTTTAGGGGGCTCTGGGGCCAACGTCCTGACTTTC
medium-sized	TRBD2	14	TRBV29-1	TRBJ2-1	CSVRGLAGADEQFF	TGCAGCGTTCGCGGACTAGCGGGAGCGGATGAGCAGTTCTTC
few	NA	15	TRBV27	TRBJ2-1	CASSLGRLIYNEQFF	TGTGCCAGCAGTTTAGGTCGATTGATTTACAATGAGCAGTTCTTC
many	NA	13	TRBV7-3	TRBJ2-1	CASSPGTNNEQFF	TGTGCCAGCAGCCCAGGAACTAACAATGAGCAGTTCTTC
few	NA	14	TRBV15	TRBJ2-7	CATSRDLNSYEQYF	TGTGCCACCAGCAGAGATTTGAATTCCTACGAGCAGTACTTC
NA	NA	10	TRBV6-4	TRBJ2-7	CASGDYEQYF	TGTGCCAGCGGAGACTACGAGCAGTACTTC
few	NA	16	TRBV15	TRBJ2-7	CATSSAWGDYSYEQYF	TGTGCCACCAGCAGCGCCTGGGGCGACTATAGCTACGAGCAGTACTTC
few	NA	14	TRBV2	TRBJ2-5	CASSDPDIEETQYF	TGTGCCAGCAGTGACCCGGACATAGAAGAGACCCAGTACTTC
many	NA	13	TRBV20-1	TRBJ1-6	CSARRSDNSPLHF	TGCAGTGCTAGAAGGTCGGATAATTCACCCCTCCACTTT
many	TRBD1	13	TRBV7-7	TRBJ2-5	CASSFNRGETQYF	TGTGCTAGCAGCTTTAACAGGGGAGAGACCCAGTACTTC
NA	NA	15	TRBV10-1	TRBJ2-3	CASSEADLTADTQYF	TGCGCCAGCAGTGAAGCCGACCTTACGGCAGATACGCAGTATTTT
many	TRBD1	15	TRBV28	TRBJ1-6	CASSLLDRDLLTLHF	TGTGCCAGCAGTTTATTGGACAGGGATCTTCTCACCCTCCACTTT
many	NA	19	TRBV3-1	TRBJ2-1	CASSQERGLAHISYNEQFF	TGTGCCAGCAGCCAAGAAAGAGGGCTAGCCCATATCTCCTACAATGAGCAGTTCTTC
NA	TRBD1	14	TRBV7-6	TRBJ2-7	CASSRDRAPYEQYF	TGTGCCAGCAGCCGCGACAGGGCGCCCTACGAGCAGTACTTC
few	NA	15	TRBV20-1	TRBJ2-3	CSARVIADSTDTQYF	TGCAGTGCTAGAGTCATAGCGGACAGCACAGATACGCAGTATTTT
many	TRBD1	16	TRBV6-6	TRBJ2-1	CASRPVRTGDNNEQFF	TGTGCCAGCAGACCGGTAAGGACAGGAGATAACAATGAGCAGTTCTTC
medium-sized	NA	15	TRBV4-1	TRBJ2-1	CASSQGQGPSNEQFF	TGCGCCAGCAGCCAAGGTCAAGGACCTTCCAATGAGCAGTTCTTC
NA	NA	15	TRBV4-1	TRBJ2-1	CASSQGRLGDNEQFF	TGCGCCAGCAGCCAAGGGCGACTGGGAGATAATGAGCAGTTCTTC
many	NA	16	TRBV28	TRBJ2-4	CASSLAGVIAKNIQYF	TGTGCCAGCAGTTTGGCCGGTGTGATAGCCAAAAACATTCAGTACTTC
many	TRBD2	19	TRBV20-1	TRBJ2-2	CSAPVGILAGVANTGELFF	TGCAGTGCTCCCGTTGGGATACTAGCGGGAGTGGCGAACACCGGGGAGCTGTTTTTT
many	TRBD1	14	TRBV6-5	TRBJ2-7	CASSGGQGFYEQYF	TGTGCCAGCAGCGGGGGACAGGGTTTCTACGAGCAGTACTTC
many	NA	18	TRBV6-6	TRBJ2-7	CASRGQTLERSSSYEQYF	TGTGCCAGCAGGGGCCAGACGCTCGAGAGGAGCAGCTCCTACGAGCAGTACTTC
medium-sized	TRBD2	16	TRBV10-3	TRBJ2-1	CAISATFSGKGNEQFF	TGTGCCATCAGTGCCACATTTAGCGGGAAAGGGAATGAGCAGTTCTTC
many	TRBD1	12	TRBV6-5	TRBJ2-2	CASSGDSPRLFF	TGTGCCAGCAGCGGGGACAGTCCGCGGCTGTTTTTT
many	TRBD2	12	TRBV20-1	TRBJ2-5	CSARPTSGTQYF	TGCAGTGCTAGGCCGACTAGCGGGACCCAGTACTTC
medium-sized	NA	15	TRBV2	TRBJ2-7	CASSEAGRTIYEQYF	TGTGCCAGCAGTGAGGCCGGGAGAACGATTTACGAGCAGTACTTC
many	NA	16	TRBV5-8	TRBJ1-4	CASSHRPGIHDEKLFF	TGTGCCAGCAGCCATCGGCCGGGGATTCACGATGAAAAACTGTTTTTT